These 28 T cell receptor beta chains were all obtained from the same sample, sequenced in a study of T cell responses to AZD1222 COVID-19 vaccine. The assay was immunoSEQ multiplex PCR, and TCRdb's table has in-frame clones only and misses some. The sample has 150,000 to 200,000 clones; about 91% are singletons. The input for sequencing was peripheral blood, taken 28 days after the second AZD1222 dose. The source is an adult who received the AZD1222 COVID-19 vaccine.

The chain has TRBV11-2 and TRBJ2-7, with 8 bases matching TRBD1. The CDR3 has 16 amino acids. The trim removed 0 bases at V and 3 bases at J, leaving 7 bases unmatched. CDR1 is SGHAT and CDR2 is FQNNGV in the germline V gene. The CDR3 loop reads CASSLDLGTGGYEQYF. In DNA, the CDR3 is TGTGCCAGCAGCTTAGATCTCGGGACAGGTGGCTACGAGCAGTACTTC. The whole variable domain, remainder taken from reference TRBV11-2 and TRBJ2-7, is EAGVAQSPRYKIIEKRQSVAFWCNPISGHATLYWYQQILGQGPKLLIQFQNNGVVDDSQLPKDRFSAERLKGVDSTLKIQPAKLEDSAVYLCASSLDLGTGGYEQYFGPGTRLTVT.

This sequence joins TRBV10-3 and TRBJ1-5, with TRBD1 identical over 8 bases. This CDR3 spans 15 amino acids. Germline V gene data show CDR1 as ENHRY and CDR2 as SYGVKD. V lost 6 bases to trimming and J lost 0 bases; unmatched junction nucleotides: 4. The CDR3 spells CAIRKQGDSNQPQHF. CDR3 DNA sequence: TGTGCCATCAGAAAACAGGGGGATAGCAATCAGCCCCAGCATTTT.

The chain couples TRBV6-5 to TRBJ1-1; D is undetermined. The CDR3 has 12 amino acids. Trimming took 2 bases from V and 7 from J, leaving 8 bases between them. Germline-derived CDR1 and CDR2 are MNHEY and SVGAGI. CDR3 residues: CASSYVGGEAFF. In DNA form, the CDR3 reads TGTGCCAGCAGTTACGTCGGTGGTGAAGCTTTCTTT.

By share, this clone counts as medium-sized. The J gene is TRBJ2-1, the V gene TRBV28, with TRBD2 matching 7 bases. CDR3 length equals 15 residues. V dropped 2 bases and J dropped 3; count of bases not matched to a gene: 4. CDR1 MDHEN and CDR2 SYDVKM come from the germline V gene. CDR3 nucleotides: TGTGCCAGCAGTTTAGCGGGAGACGGCTACAATGAGCAGTTCTTC. The encoded protein is CASSLAGDGYNEQFF.

This chain links TRBV7-9 with TRBJ1-4; 9 nucleotides agree with TRBD1. The CDR3 has 17 residues. The V and J ends lost 5 bases and 8 bases, in that order; junction bases with no gene match: 15. Germline CDR1 is SEHNR and CDR2 is FQNEAQ (reference sequence). CDR3 region: CASSPGTGPPEGEKLFF. As DNA, the CDR3 is TGTGCCAGCAGCCCCGGGACAGGGCCCCCCGAGGGGGAAAAACTGTTTTTT.

V is TRBV6-5 and J is TRBJ2-7, with D possibly matching TRBD1 (6 bases). The V gene lost 6 bases and the J gene lost 2 bases, with 11 bases spanning the gap. Germline V gives CDR1 MNHEY, CDR2 SVGAGI. The CDR3 sequence is 13 residues long. The CDR3 coding sequence is TGTGCCAGCAGACAACAGGGAGCCTACGAGCAGTACTTC. It specifies CASRQQGAYEQYF.

The rearrangement links TRBV7-9 to TRBJ1-1; a weak D match, TRBD1 (6 bases). V was shortened by 4 bases and J by 1 base, with 13 bases between the two germline ends. The germline V gene has CDR1 SEHNR and CDR2 FQNEAQ (reference sequence). CDR3 length equals 15 residues. The CDR3 nucleotides read TGTGCCAGCAGCTCCCACAGGGTTGGGAACACTGAAGCTTTCTTT. Its protein product is CASSSHRVGNTEAFF. The whole variable domain, remainder taken from reference TRBV7-9 and TRBJ1-1, is DTGVSQNPRHKITKRGQNVTFRCDPISEHNRLYWYRQTLGQGPEFLTYFQNEAQLEKSRLLSDRFSAERPKGSFSTLEIQRTEQGDSAMYLCASSSHRVGNTEAFFGQGTRLTVV.

This clone was seen only once. V usage is TRBV5-4 and J usage is TRBJ2-7; D not certain. This CDR3 region has 15 residues. Per the germline V gene, CDR1 is SGHNT and CDR2 is YYREEE (reference sequence). Deletions cut 0 bases from V and 3 bases from J, with 13 bases between. The CDR3 DNA reads TGTGCCAGCAGCTTGGCCTCGGCACCCTACTACGAGCAGTACTTC. As protein: CASSLASAPYYEQYF. Together with reference TRBV5-4 and TRBJ2-7, the CDR3 gives the full variable domain: ETGVTQSPTHLIKTRGQQVTLRCSSQSGHNTVSWYQQALGQGPQFIFQYYREEENGRGNFPPRFSGLQFPNYSSELNVNALELDDSALYLCASSLASAPYYEQYFGPGTRLTVT.

V is TRBV5-7 and J is TRBJ2-7; D not certain. TRBV5-7 is an ORF; its function is uncertain. V was clipped by 1 base and J by 6 bases, with 2 bases between them. There are 10 residues in the CDR3. DNA for the CDR3: TGTGCCAGCAGCTTGATCGAGCAGTACTTC. Translated, it gives CASSLIEQYF.

The genes are TRBV7-2 and TRBJ1-3, with D unresolved. CDR1 is SGHTA, CDR2 FQGNSA, per germline. The CDR3 is 14 amino acids. V lost 6 bases and J lost 2, with 11 bases in between. CDR3 sequence reads: CASRLSGTGNTIYF. CDR3 bases: TGTGCCAGCAGACTCTCGGGGACTGGAAACACCATATATTTT.

V gene TRBV7-9 combines with J gene TRBJ2-7; 13 bases fit TRBD2. V lost 3 bases, J lost 3 bases, and 2 bases stayed unmatched. CDR1 SEHNR and CDR2 FQNEAQ come from the germline V gene (reference sequence). This CDR3 has 15 amino acids. DNA for the CDR3: TGTGCCAGCAGCTTCCGGACTAGCGGGAGCTACGAGCAGTACTTC. It specifies CASSFRTSGSYEQYF.

Here the CDR3 DNA reads TGCGCCAGCAGCCCCAGGGAGTTGGATACGCAGTATTTT. It is translated as CASSPRELDTQYF. The chain uses TRBV4-1 and TRBJ2-3, with D perhaps TRBD1 or TRBD2 (5 bases each). The CDR3 has 13 amino acids. V lost 4 bases, J lost 6 bases, and 11 bases lay in between. Germline CDR1 reads MGHRA; CDR2 reads YSYEKL.

The V call is TRBV24-1, the J call TRBJ2-7; a weak D match, TRBD1 (5 bases). This CDR3 is 13 amino acids long. The V end was cut by 4 bases, the J end by 5 bases, with 11 bases between. Per the germline V gene, CDR1 is KGHDR and CDR2 is SFDVKD. This CDR3 reads CATSDPDRNEQYF. In DNA form, the CDR3 reads TGTGCCACCAGTGACCCAGACAGAAACGAGCAGTACTTC.

This chain uses TRBV11-3 with TRBJ1-6; TRBD1 agrees at 7 bases. J was trimmed by 0 bases and V by 3 bases; bases with no gene match: 11. The CDR3 has 19 amino acids. Per the germline V gene, CDR1 is SGHNT and CDR2 is YENEEA. The CDR3 loop is CASSFRQGPPSSYNSPLHF. Written as DNA, the CDR3 is TGTGCCAGCAGCTTTAGACAGGGCCCCCCTAGCTCCTATAATTCACCCCTCCACTTT.

V is TRBV19 and J is TRBJ2-3, with 9 bases aligning to TRBD2. Trimming took 2 bases from V and 9 from J; bases not matched to a gene: 9. Germline CDR1 reads LNHDA; CDR2 reads SQIVND (reference sequence). There are 15 residues in the CDR3. The CDR3 reads CASSILTSGLNTQYF. The DNA for the CDR3 is TGTGCCAGTAGTATATTAACTAGCGGGCTCAACACGCAGTATTTT.

The V gene is TRBV5-8, the J gene TRBJ1-5, with unresolved D. Trimming took 3 bases from V and 9 from J, leaving 16 bases between them. CDR1 and CDR2 from the germline V gene are SGHTS and YDEGEE. The CDR3 sequence is 14 residues long. DNA of the CDR3: TGTGCCAGCAGCTCCAAAGGAAATTTGATGCCCCAGCATTTT. Amino acids: CASSSKGNLMPQHF. Using reference TRBV5-8 and TRBJ1-5 for the parts outside the CDR3, the full variable domain is EAGVTQSPTHLIKTRGQQATLRCSPISGHTSVYWYQQALGLGLQFLLWYDEGEERNRGNFPPRFSGRQFPNYSSELNVNALELEDSALYLCASSSKGNLMPQHFGDGTRLSIL.

This rearrangement joins TRBV7-9 to TRBJ2-7; TRBD2 might be the D (5 bases). The CDR3 sequence is 15 residues long. Trimming took off 4 bases at V and 6 bases at J, with 19 bases between the two ends. From germline, CDR1 is SEHNR and CDR2 FQNEAQ (reference sequence). In nucleotides, the CDR3 is TGTGCCAGCAGCTCCGGGGAAACCAGAACCCGCGAGCAGTACTTC. Its protein product is CASSSGETRTREQYF.

The CDR3 protein is CATSDPGEYEQYF. The CDR3 DNA is TGTGCCACCAGTGATCCCGGAGAGTACGAGCAGTACTTC. The V and J genes are TRBV24-1 and TRBJ2-7, with D unclear. CDR3 length: 13 amino acids. V lost 3 bases and J 4 bases, leaving 9 bases between the germline ends. Germline loops: CDR1 KGHDR, CDR2 SFDVKD.

The CDR3 loop reads CASRDSPTGNTIYF. DNA for the CDR3: TGTGCCAGCAGGGACAGTCCGACAGGAAACACCATATATTTT. This sequence joins TRBV6-5 and TRBJ1-3; perhaps TRBD1 as D (6 bases). Trimming left V 6 bases short and J 4 bases short, with 13 bases between. The CDR3 extends over 14 amino acids. From germline, CDR1 is MNHEY and CDR2 SVGAGI.

This rearrangement joins TRBV5-6 to TRBJ1-5; TRBD1 matches at 9 bases. Trimming removed 1 base from V and 3 bases from J; junction bases left unmatched: 2. CDR1 is SGHDT, CDR2 YYEEEE, per germline. The CDR3 is 15 amino acids. The CDR3 DNA follows: TGTGCCAGCAGCTTGACAGGGGGCCTCAATCAGCCCCAGCATTTT. Its translation is CASSLTGGLNQPQHF.

On this clone itself: Additional DNA sequences in this sample encode the identical CDR3. This chain joins TRBV6-5 and TRBJ2-1, with D tentatively TRBD2 (6 bases). The length of the CDR3 is 12 residues. Trimming removed 0 bases at V and 9 bases at J, with 6 bases between. Germline lookup yields CDR1 MNHEY and CDR2 SVGAGI. The CDR3 region is CASSYSGSEQFF. Written as DNA, the CDR3 is TGTGCCAGCAGTTACTCCGGGAGTGAGCAGTTCTTC.

The chain uses TRBV5-6 and TRBJ1-1; 8 bases fit TRBD1. The CDR3 runs 17 residues. The V gene's germline CDR1 is SGHDT and CDR2 YYEEEE. V shed 3 bases, J shed 0 bases, and the junction held 10 bases outside the gene matches. The chain's CDR3 is CASSYDRTGTMNTEAFF. CDR3 coding DNA: TGTGCCAGCAGCTACGACCGGACAGGGACTATGAACACTGAAGCTTTCTTT.

The J gene is TRBJ1-2, the V gene TRBV6-5, with 8 nucleotides matching TRBD1. CDR1 and CDR2 from the germline V gene are MNHEY and SVGAGI. The CDR3 covers 15 residues. J lost 4 bases, V lost 5 bases, and 9 bases had no gene match. The CDR3 DNA is TGTGCCAGCAGTCCGACGACAGGGGCGGGCTATGGCTACACCTTC. It yields the protein CASSPTTGAGYGYTF.

This rearrangement joins TRBV2 to TRBJ1-5; 9 bases align to TRBD1. Germline V lookup: CDR1 SNHLY, CDR2 FYNNEI. V dropped 4 bases and J dropped 5; count of bases not matched to a gene: 3. The length of the CDR3 is 14 residues. In DNA form, the CDR3 reads TGTGCCAGCAGTGTACAGGGGGCCTATCAGCCCCAGCATTTT. Protein: CASSVQGAYQPQHF.

J is TRBJ2-7 and V is TRBV7-2; tentatively, D is TRBD2 (5 bases). This CDR3 is built from 13 residues. Per the germline V gene, CDR1 is SGHTA and CDR2 is FQGNSA. The ends were cut back, 1 base at V and 4 bases at J, with 8 bases in the middle. The CDR3 nucleotides read TGTGCCAGCAGCTTAGGCGAGCGGTACGAGCAGTACTTC. This translates into CASSLGERYEQYF.

V usage is TRBV5-4 and J usage is TRBJ2-4; D is uncertain. Between the trimmed V and J ends, which lost 5 bases and 0 bases, there was a span of 15 bases. Germline V gives CDR1 SGHNT, CDR2 YYREEE (reference sequence). The CDR3 is made up of 16 amino acids. The CDR3 DNA sequence: TGTGCCAGCAGGAAACAAGGCCTTCTAGCCAAAAACATTCAGTACTTC. Its protein product is CASRKQGLLAKNIQYF.

The genes are TRBV7-2 and TRBJ1-2; no firm D call. The CDR3 consists of 12 residues. V lost 1 base and J lost 4, with 4 bases in between. Germline V gene sequence: CDR1 SGHTA, CDR2 FQGNSA. CDR3 loop: CASSLGVYGYTF. The CDR3 region has the DNA TGTGCCAGCAGCTTAGGAGTCTATGGCTACACCTTC.

In this sample, this clone turned up once. This sequence joins TRBV7-2 and TRBJ1-2; 12 nucleotides match TRBD1. The CDR3 has 15 residues. In germline, CDR1 is SGHTA, CDR2 FQGNSA. Unmatched junction bases numbered 8, after V lost 5 bases and J lost 7 bases. This chain's CDR3 is CASSLWDRGRGGYTF. The CDR3 bases are TGTGCCAGCAGCCTATGGGACAGGGGGCGCGGTGGCTACACCTTC.